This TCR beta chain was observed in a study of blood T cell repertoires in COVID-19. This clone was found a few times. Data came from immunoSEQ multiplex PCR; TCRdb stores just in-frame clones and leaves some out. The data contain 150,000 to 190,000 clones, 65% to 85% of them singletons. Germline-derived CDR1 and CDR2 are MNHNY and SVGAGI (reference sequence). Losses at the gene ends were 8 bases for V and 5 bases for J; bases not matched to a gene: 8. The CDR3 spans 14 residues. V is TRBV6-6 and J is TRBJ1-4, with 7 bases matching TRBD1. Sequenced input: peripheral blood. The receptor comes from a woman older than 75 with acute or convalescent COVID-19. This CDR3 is CASLERGRNEKLFF. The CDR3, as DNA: TGTGCCAGCTTGGAAAGGGGGCGGAATGAAAAACTGTTTTTT.